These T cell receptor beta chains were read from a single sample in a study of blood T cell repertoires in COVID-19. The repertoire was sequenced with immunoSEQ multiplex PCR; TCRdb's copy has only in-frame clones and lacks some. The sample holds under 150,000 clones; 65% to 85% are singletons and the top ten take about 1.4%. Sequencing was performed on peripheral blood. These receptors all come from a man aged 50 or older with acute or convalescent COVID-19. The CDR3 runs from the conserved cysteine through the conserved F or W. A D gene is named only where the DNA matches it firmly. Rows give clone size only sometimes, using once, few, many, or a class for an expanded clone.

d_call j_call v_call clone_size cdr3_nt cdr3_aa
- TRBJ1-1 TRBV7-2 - TGTGCCAGCAGCCAGCGACGATTCCAAACTGAAGCTTTCTTT CASSQRRFQTEAFF
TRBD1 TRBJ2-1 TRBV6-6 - TGTGCCAGCAGTCTCGGGACAGGGTGGGGTGAGCAGTTCTTC CASSLGTGWGEQFF
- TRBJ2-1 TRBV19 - TGTGCCAGTAGTACCCGGGTAGCGGTGTACAATGAGCAGTTCTTC CASSTRVAVYNEQFF
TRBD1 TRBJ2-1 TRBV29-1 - TGCAGCGTTGAAAAGCCGACAGGGGGCTTCTTTGAGCAGTTCTTC CSVEKPTGGFFEQFF
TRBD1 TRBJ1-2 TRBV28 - TGTGCCACCAAGGGGGCCAACTATGGCTACACCTTC CATKGANYGYTF
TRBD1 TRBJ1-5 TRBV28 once TGTGCCAGCAGTTTACCTGGACAGGGTAAGACACAGCCCCAGCATTTT CASSLPGQGKTQPQHF
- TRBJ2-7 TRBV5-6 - TGTGCCAGCAGCCCCAGGGGTCGGAACGACGAGCAGTACTTC CASSPRGRNDEQYF
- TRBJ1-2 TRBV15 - TGTGCCACCAGCAGAGAGGGGGCTTTATGGGGAGGGAACTATGGCTACACCTTC CATSREGALWGGNYGYTF
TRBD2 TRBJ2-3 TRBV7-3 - TGTGCCAGCAGCTTAATTGGGCGGGGGTCCCACACAGATACGCAGTATTTT CASSLIGRGSHTDTQYF
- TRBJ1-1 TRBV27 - TGTGCCAGCAGTTCCCGCGGGACTCCCGACACTGAAGCTTTCTTT CASSSRGTPDTEAFF
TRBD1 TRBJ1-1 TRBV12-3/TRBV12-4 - TGTGCCAGCAGTTTAGGACAGGGGGTTGAAGCTTTCTTT CASSLGQGVEAFF
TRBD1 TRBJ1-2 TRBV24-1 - TGTGCCACCAGTGGGGGGACAGGGTCGTTTGGCTACACCTTC CATSGGTGSFGYTF
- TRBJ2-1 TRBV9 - TGTGCCAGCAGCGTAGAGCGTCGGGAGCAGTTCTTC CASSVERREQFF
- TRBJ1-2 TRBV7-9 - TGTGCCAGCAGCTCACAGGGCCCCACCTTC CASSSQGPTF
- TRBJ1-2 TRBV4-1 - TGCGCCAGCAGCCAAGATCGGGCGGGTAGCTATGGCTACACCTTC CASSQDRAGSYGYTF
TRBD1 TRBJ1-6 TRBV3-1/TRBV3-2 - TGTGCCAGCAGAAGACAGGGCGGTAATTCACCCCTCCACTTT CASRRQGGNSPLHF
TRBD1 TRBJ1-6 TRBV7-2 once TGTGCCAGCAGCTACAGACAGGGAGGTTCTAATTCACCCCTCCACTTT CASSYRQGGSNSPLHF
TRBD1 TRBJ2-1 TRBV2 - TGTGCCAGCAGGAAGGGGGCAGGGGTTATGGGTGAGCAGTTCTTC CASRKGAGVMGEQFF
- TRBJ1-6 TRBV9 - TGTGCCAGCAGCGTCGCGGGCAACCGCCTCAATTCACCCCTCCACTTT CASSVAGNRLNSPLHF
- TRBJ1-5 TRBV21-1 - TGTGCCATTTCACAGGATCAGCCCCAGCATTTT CAISQDQPQHF
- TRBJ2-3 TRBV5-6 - TGTGCCAGCAGCTTGAATGCGGGATGGGCGACAGATACGCAGTATTTT CASSLNAGWATDTQYF
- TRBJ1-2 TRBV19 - TGTGCCAGTAGTGCCGGGGGACCCGGCTACACCTTC CASSAGGPGYTF
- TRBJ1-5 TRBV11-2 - TGTGCCAGCAGCTTGGTACAGTTCAATCAGCCCCAGCATTTT CASSLVQFNQPQHF
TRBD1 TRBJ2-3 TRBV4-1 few TGCGCCATCGGATCCGGGACAGTCAATTCGGTTACGCAGTATTTT CAIGSGTVNSVTQYF
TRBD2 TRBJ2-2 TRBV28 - TGTGCCAGCAGTTCCAAGCGGGGGGGCCTCCCCGGGGAGCTGTTTTTT CASSSKRGGLPGELFF
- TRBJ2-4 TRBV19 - TGTGCCAGTAGTATCGTACGGGAAGCGGCCAAAAACATTCAGTACTTC CASSIVREAAKNIQYF
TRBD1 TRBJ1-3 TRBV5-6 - TGTGCCAGCAGCGCGGGGACAGGGGGCGTGGGAAACACCATATATTTT CASSAGTGGVGNTIYF
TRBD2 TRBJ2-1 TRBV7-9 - TGTGCCAGCAGCCTTAGCGGGGGGGCATCAAATGAGCAGTTCTTC CASSLSGGASNEQFF
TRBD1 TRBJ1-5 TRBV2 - TGTGCCAGCAGCGACAGGGGACCGGCTCAGCCCCAGCATTTT CASSDRGPAQPQHF
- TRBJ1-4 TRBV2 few TGTGCCAGCAGTTGGGACACAACTAATGAAAAACTGTTTTTT CASSWDTTNEKLFF
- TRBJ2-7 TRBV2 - TGTGCCAGCAGACAGGAGACCTACGAGCAGTACTTC CASRQETYEQYF
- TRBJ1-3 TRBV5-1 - TGCGCCAGCAGCTTGGCCGGTTCTGCTTCTGGAAACACCATATATTTT CASSLAGSASGNTIYF
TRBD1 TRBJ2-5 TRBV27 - TGTGCCAGCAGCTCGACAGGGGGCCGGTCAGAGACCCAGTACTTC CASSSTGGRSETQYF
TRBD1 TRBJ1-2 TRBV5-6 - TGTGCCAGCAGTTACGGACAGGCTAACTATGGCTACACCTTC CASSYGQANYGYTF
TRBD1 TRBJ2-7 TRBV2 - TGTGCCAGCAGTGACGGACAGGGAGTAGACGAGCAGTACTTC CASSDGQGVDEQYF
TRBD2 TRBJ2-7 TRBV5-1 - TGCGCCAGCAGCTCTACAACTCAGGGACTAGCGGGGGTCACCTACGAGCAGTACTTC CASSSTTQGLAGVTYEQYF
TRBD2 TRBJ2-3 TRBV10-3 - TGTGCCATCGGCGGGAGCCACCTACTTAGCACAGATACGCAGTATTTT CAIGGSHLLSTDTQYF
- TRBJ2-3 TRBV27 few TGTGCCAGCAGTCCTATCGGGGGATCAGCGACAGATACGCAGTATTTT CASSPIGGSATDTQYF
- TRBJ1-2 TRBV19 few TGTGCCAGCCAGAACGGGGGGGCGTGGCAGTATGGCTACACCTTC CASQNGGAWQYGYTF
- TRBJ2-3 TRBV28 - TGTGCCAGCAGTGAGAGTCAGACAGTATTCACAGATACGCAGTATTTT CASSESQTVFTDTQYF
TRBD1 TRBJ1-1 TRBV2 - TGTGCCAGGAATACCGGGACAGGGAACACTGAAGCTTTCTTT CARNTGTGNTEAFF
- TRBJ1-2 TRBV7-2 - TGTGCCAGCAGCCTTAGGGGTGGGGAAAGTGGCTACACCTTC CASSLRGGESGYTF